This T cell receptor beta chain was recorded in a study of technical replicates of blood from a handful of donors. Assay: immunoSEQ multiplex PCR; the TCRdb copy retains only in-frame clones and omits some. Altogether about 70,000 clones are present, roughly 92% being singletons, with the ten largest covering around 0.44%. The V gene's germline CDR1 is MDHEN and CDR2 SYDVKM. The ends lost 4 bases at V and 6 bases at J; junction bases unmatched: 2. The CDR3 has 14 amino acids. Source material: T cells isolated from PBMCs. The J gene is TRBJ1-5, the V gene TRBV28, with TRBD1 matching 11 bases. The origin of this receptor is a human donor in good health. In DNA, the CDR3 is TGTGCCAGCAGTTGGACAGGGGGCTTTCAGCCCCAGCATTTT. Amino acids: CASSWTGGFQPQHF.